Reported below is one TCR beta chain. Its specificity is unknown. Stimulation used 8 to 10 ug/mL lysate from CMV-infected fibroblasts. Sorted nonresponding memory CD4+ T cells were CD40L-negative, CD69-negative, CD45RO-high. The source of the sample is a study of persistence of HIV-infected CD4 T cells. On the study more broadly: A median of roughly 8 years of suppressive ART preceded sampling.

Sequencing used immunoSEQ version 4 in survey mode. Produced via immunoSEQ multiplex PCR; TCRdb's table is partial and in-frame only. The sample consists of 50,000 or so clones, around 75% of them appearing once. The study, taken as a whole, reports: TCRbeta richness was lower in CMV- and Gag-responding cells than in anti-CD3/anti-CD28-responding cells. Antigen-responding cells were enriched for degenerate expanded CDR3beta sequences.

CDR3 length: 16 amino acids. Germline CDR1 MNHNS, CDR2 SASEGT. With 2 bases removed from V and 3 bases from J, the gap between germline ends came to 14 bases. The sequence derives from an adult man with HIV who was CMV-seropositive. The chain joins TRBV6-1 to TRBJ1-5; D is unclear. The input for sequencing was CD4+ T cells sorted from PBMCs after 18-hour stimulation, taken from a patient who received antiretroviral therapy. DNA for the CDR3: TGTGCCAGCAGTGAAACACGTTGGACCCTCAATCAGCCCCAGCATTTT. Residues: CASSETRWTLNQPQHF.